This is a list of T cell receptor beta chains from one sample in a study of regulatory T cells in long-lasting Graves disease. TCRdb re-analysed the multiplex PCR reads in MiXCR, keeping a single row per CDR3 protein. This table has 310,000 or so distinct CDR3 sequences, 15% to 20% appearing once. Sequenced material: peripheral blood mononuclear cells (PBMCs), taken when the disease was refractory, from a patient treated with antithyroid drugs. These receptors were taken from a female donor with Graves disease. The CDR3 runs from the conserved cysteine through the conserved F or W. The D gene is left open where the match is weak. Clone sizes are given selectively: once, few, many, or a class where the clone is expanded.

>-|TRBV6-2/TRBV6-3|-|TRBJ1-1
TGTGCCAGCAGTTACGGTCTGGGAACCCTGCTTACTGAAGCTTTCTTT
CASSYGLGTLLTEAFF
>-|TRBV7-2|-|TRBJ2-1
TGTGCCAGCAGCTTCTGGGGGGAGAATGAGCAGTTCTTC
CASSFWGENEQFF
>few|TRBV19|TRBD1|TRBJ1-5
TGTGCCAGTAGACCTACCGGAGGGGGCAGCAATCAGCCCCAGCATTTT
CASRPTGGGSNQPQHF
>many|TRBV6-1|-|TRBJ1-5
TGTGCCAGCAGTGAAGCAGGGGTACGGCCTACGCAGCCCCAGCATTTT
CASSEAGVRPTQPQHF
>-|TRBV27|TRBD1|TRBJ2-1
TGTGCCAGCAGTCCCCAGGGGGTAGTCAGCTCCTACAATGAGCAGTTCTTC
CASSPQGVVSSYNEQFF
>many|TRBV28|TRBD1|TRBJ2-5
TGTGCCAGCATGGGAGGACAGGGGACTTTAAGCCAAGAGACCCAGTACTTC
CASMGGQGTLSQETQYF
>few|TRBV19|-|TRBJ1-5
TGTGCCAGTAGTAAAGCAGGGACTAATCAGCCCCAGCATTTT
CASSKAGTNQPQHF
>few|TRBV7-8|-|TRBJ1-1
TGTGCCAGCAGCTTAGCGGCACAGGGAGGAACTGAAGCTTTCTTT
CASSLAAQGGTEAFF
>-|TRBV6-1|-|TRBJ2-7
TGTGCCAGCAGTAACGGATTTCAGCGGGCTGCCTACGAGCAGTACTTC
CASSNGFQRAAYEQYF
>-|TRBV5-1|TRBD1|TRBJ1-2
TGCGCCAGCAGAGTCACAGGGGGCTGGGGCTACACCTTC
CASRVTGGWGYTF
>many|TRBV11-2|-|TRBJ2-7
TGTGCCGGCCTCAGGGCTACGGCTTACGAGCAGTACTTC
CAGLRATAYEQYF
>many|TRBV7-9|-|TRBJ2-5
TGTGCCAGCAGCTTAGAAATGGGAACCCAGTACTTC
CASSLEMGTQYF
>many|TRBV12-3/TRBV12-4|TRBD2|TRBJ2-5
TGTGCCAGCAGTTTAGGTTGGGGGGGACAAGAGACCCAGTACTTC
CASSLGWGGQETQYF
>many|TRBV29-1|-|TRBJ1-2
TGCAGCGTTGAGGGGGAAGGTCCTGATGGCTACACCTTC
CSVEGEGPDGYTF
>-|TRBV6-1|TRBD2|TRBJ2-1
TGTGCCAGCAGGTCGACCGGGACTAGCGGGAGATTTGGCAATGAGCAGTTCTTC
CASRSTGTSGRFGNEQFF
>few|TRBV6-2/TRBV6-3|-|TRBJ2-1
TGTGCCAGCAGTTACGGCTCTAATGAGCAGTTCTTC
CASSYGSNEQFF
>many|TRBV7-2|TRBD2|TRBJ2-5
TGTGCCAGCAGCTTGGCCGGACTAGCGGGGGGAGAGACCCAGTACTTC
CASSLAGLAGGETQYF
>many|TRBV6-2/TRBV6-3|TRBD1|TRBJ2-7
TGTGCCAGCAGTTACCCTACTACAGGGGCCTACGAGCAGTACTTC
CASSYPTTGAYEQYF
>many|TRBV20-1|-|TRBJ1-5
TGCAGTGCTAAACGGACGGGAGGCACTAATCAGCCCCAGCATTTT
CSAKRTGGTNQPQHF
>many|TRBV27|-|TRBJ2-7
TGTGCCAGCAGTTACTCCGGGACAACCTCCTACGAGCAGTACTTC
CASSYSGTTSYEQYF
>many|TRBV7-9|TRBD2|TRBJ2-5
TGTGCCAGCAGCTCGCCCCGGACTAGCGGGGGCCGGGAGACCCAGTACTTC
CASSSPRTSGGRETQYF
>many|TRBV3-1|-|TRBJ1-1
TGTGCCAGCAGCCAGCCCTACACTGAAGCTTTCTTT
CASSQPYTEAFF
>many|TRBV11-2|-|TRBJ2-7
TGTGCCAGCAGCTCTACCCGCGGGCAGCACGAGCAGTACTTC
CASSSTRGQHEQYF
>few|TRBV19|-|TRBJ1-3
TGTGCCAGTAGTATCCCACAAGTCTCTGGAAACACCATATATTTT
CASSIPQVSGNTIYF
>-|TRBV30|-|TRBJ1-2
TGTGCCTGGAGTGTCTCCCCCCCAGGGAATAATGGCTACACCTTC
CAWSVSPPGNNGYTF
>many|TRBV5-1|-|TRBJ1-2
TGCGCCAGCAGGGTGACTTCATCGTCTGGCTACACCTTC
CASRVTSSSGYTF
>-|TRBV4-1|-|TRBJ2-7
TGCGCCAGCAGCCAGCCCACGTGGAGCGGCTCCTACGAGCAGTACTTC
CASSQPTWSGSYEQYF
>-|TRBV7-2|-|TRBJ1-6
TGTGCCAGCAGCTTAATTACTGGGTCACCCCTCCACTTT
CASSLITGSPLHF
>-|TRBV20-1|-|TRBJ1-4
TGCAGTGCTAGAGATCGGGGGAGAAATGAAAAACTGTTTTTT
CSARDRGRNEKLFF
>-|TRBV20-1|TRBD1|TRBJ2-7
TGCAGTGCTAGGGCGGGACAGGAGACCTACGAGCAGTACTTC
CSARAGQETYEQYF
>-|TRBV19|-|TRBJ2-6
TGTGCCAGTAGTTCCCCCCGGTACTCTGGGGCCAACGTCCTGACTTTC
CASSSPRYSGANVLTF